This TCR beta chain was captured in a study of T-cell reconstitution after alpha-beta-depleted transplantation in children. The authors prepared the TCRbeta library with unique molecular identifiers. TCRdb itself ran the PCR reads through MiXCR, one entry per CDR3 protein. Of about 690,000 distinct CDR3 sequences in the sample, roughly 17% were seen once. This CDR3 has 15 residues. J was trimmed by 5 bases and V by 5 bases; bases with no gene match: 4. The material was PBMCs from the stem cell graft donor, obtained from the stem cell graft. The chain has TRBV12-3 or TRBV12-4 and TRBJ1-5; 12 bases are shared with TRBD1. This TCR was sampled from a human donor who donated a stem cell graft to a child with acute myeloid leukemia. The CDR3 bases are TGTGCCAGCAGTCTCGGGACAGGGGGCGATCAGCCCCAGCATTTT. It codes for CASSLGTGGDQPQHF.